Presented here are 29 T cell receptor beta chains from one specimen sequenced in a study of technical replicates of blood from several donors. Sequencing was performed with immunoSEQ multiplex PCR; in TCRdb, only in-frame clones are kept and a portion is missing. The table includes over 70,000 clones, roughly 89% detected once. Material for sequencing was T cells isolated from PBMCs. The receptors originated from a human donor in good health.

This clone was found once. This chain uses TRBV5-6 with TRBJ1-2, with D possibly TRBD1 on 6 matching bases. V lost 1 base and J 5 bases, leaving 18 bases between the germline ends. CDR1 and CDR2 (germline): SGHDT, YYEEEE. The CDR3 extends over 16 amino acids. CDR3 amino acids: CASSLQDVDRIYGYTF. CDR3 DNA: TGTGCCAGCAGCTTGCAGGACGTAGACAGGATTTATGGCTACACCTTC.

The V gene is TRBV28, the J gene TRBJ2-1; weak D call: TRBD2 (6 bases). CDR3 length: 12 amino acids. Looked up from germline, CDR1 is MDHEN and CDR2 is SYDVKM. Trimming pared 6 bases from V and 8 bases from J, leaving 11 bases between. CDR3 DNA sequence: TGTGCCAGCAGCACCCCGGGGGATGAGCAGTTCTTC. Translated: CASSTPGDEQFF.

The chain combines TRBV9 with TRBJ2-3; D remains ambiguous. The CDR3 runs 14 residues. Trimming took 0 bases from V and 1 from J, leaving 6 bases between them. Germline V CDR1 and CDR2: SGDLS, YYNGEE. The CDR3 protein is CASSVATGTDTQYF. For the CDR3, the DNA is TGTGCCAGCAGCGTAGCTACCGGCACAGATACGCAGTATTTT.

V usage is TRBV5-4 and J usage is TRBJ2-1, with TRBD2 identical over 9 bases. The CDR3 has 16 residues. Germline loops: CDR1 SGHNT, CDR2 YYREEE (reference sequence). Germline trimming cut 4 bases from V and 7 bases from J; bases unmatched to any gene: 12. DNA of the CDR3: TGTGCCAGCAGCCCCTTATTAGCGGGAGCTATAAATGAGCAGTTCTTC. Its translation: CASSPLLAGAINEQFF.

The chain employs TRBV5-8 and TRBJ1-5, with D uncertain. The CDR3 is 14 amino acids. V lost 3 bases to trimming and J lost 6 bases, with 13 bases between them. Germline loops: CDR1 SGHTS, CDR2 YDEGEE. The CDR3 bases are TGTGCCAGCAGCTCGAAACAAGATCTTCAGCCCCAGCATTTT. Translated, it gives CASSSKQDLQPQHF.

The CDR3 bases are TGTGCCAGCGTTGAGGCATGGACAGATACGCAGTATTTT. It specifies CASVEAWTDTQYF. The rearrangement uses TRBV2 and TRBJ2-3, with no clear D. Germline V lookup: CDR1 SNHLY, CDR2 FYNNEI. The CDR3 spans 13 residues. Trimming took off 8 bases at V and 3 bases at J, with 12 bases between the two ends.

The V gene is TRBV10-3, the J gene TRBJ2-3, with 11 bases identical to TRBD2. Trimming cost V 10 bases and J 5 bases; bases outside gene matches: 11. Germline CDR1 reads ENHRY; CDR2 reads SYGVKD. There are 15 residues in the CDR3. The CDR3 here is CATNQGTSGGDTQYF. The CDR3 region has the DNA TGTGCCACCAACCAAGGGACTAGCGGAGGAGATACGCAGTATTTT.

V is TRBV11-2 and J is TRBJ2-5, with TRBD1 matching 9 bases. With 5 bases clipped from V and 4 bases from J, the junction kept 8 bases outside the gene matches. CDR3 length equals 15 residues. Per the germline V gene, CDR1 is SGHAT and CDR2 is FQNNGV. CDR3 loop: CASSIQGASGETQYF. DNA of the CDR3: TGTGCCAGCAGCATACAGGGGGCGTCCGGAGAGACCCAGTACTTC.

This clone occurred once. CDR3 residues: CASSLVGTGYF. In DNA form, the CDR3 reads TGTGCCAGCAGCTTAGTGGGGACAGGGTACTTC. The V and J genes are TRBV7-2 and TRBJ2-5; 8 nucleotides line up with TRBD1. The CDR3 contains 11 residues. Germline V CDR1 and CDR2: SGHTA, FQGNSA. Trimming at V came to 1 base and at J to 13 bases, leaving 2 bases not matched to a gene. The complete variable domain, with remaining parts taken from reference TRBV7-2 and TRBJ2-5, reads GAGVSQSPSNKVTEKGKDVELRCDPISGHTALYWYRQSLGQGLEFLIYFQGNSAPDKSGLPSDRFSAERTGGSVSTLTIQRTQQEDSAVYLCASSLVGTGYFGPGTRLLVL.

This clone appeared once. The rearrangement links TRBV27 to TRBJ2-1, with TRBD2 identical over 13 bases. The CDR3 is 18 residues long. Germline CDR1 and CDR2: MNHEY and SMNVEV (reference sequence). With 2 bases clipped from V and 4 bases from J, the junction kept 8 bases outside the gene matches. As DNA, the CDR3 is TGTGCCAGCAGTTTAACTAGCGGGAGGGCCGAAGTGTACAATGAGCAGTTCTTC. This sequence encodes CASSLTSGRAEVYNEQFF.

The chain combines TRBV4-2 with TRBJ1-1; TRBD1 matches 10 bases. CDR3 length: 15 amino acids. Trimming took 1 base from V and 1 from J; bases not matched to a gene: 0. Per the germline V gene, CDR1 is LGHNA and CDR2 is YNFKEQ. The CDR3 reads CASSQGDRGNTEAFF. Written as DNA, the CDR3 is TGTGCCAGCAGCCAAGGGGACAGGGGGAACACTGAAGCTTTCTTT.

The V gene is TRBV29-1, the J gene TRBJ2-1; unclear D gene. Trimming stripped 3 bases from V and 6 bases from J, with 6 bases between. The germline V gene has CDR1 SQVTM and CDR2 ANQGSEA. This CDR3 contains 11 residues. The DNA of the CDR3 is TGCAGCGTTGACGAGGCCAATGAGCAGTTCTTC. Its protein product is CSVDEANEQFF.

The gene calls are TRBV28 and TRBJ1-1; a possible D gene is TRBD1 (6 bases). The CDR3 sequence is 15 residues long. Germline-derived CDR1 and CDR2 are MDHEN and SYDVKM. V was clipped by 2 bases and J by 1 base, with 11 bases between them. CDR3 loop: CASSLPPQGNTEAFF. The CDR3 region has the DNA TGTGCCAGCAGTTTACCCCCACAGGGGAACACTGAAGCTTTCTTT.

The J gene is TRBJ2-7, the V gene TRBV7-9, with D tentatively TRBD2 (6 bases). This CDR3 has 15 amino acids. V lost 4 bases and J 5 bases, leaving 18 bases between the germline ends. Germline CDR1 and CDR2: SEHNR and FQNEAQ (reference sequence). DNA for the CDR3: TGTGCCAGCAGCTCCAGTAGAGGGACTTTTCACGAGCAGTACTTC. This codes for CASSSSRGTFHEQYF.

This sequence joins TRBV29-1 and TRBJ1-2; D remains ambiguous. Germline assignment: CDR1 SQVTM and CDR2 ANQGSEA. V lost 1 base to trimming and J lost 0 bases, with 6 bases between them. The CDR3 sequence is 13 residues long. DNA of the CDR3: TGCAGCGTTGAAGTACAGACTAACTATGGCTACACCTTC. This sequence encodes CSVEVQTNYGYTF. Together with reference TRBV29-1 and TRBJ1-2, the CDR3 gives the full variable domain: SAVISQKPSRDICQRGTSLTIQCQVDSQVTMMFWYRQQPGQSLTLIATANQGSEATYESGFVIDKFPISRPNLTFSTLTVSNMSPEDSSIYLCSVEVQTNYGYTFGSGTRLTVV.

The CDR3 DNA is TGTGCCTGGACTCGACTGAACACCGGGGAGCTGTTTTTT. Encoded protein: CAWTRLNTGELFF. V is TRBV30 and J is TRBJ2-2; the D is unclear. This CDR3 spans 13 amino acids. V was cut by 4 bases and J by 1 base, with 7 bases left in between. Germline CDR1 GTSNPN, CDR2 SVGIG (reference sequence).

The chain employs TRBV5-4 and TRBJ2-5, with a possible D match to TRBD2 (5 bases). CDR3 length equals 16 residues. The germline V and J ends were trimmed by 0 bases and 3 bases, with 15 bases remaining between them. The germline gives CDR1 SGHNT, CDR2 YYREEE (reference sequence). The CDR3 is CASSLGLPFREETQYF. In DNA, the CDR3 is TGTGCCAGCAGCTTGGGACTACCTTTCCGGGAAGAGACCCAGTACTTC.

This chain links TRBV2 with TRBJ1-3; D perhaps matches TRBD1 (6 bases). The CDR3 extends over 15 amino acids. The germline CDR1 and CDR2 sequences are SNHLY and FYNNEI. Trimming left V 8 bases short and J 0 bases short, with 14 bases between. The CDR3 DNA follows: TGTGCCAGCTCTCAGGCAGGGGACTCTGGAAACACCATATATTTT. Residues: CASSQAGDSGNTIYF.

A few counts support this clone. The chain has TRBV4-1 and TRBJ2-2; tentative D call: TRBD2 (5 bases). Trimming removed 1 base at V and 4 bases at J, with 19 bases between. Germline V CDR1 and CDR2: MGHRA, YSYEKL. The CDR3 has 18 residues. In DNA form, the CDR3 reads TGCGCCAGCAGCCAAGTTCCAGCGGAGTCTTTCAGCACCGGGGAGCTGTTTTTT. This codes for CASSQVPAESFSTGELFF.

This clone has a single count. The CDR3 reads CASSLQLSRPEAFF. CDR3 DNA sequence: TGTGCCAGCAGCCTTCAGTTATCCAGGCCTGAAGCTTTCTTT. The gene calls are TRBV7-2 and TRBJ1-1; no definite D call. Trimming took 5 bases from V and 6 from J, leaving 16 bases between them. The CDR3 contains 14 residues. The germline V gene has CDR1 SGHTA and CDR2 FQGNSA.

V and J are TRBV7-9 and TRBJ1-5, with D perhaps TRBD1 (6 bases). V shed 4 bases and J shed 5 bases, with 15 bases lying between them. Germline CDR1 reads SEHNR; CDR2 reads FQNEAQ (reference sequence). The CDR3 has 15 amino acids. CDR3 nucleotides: TGTGCCAGCAGCTCCCCTACAGGGACCCATCAGCCCCAGCATTTT. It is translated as CASSSPTGTHQPQHF.

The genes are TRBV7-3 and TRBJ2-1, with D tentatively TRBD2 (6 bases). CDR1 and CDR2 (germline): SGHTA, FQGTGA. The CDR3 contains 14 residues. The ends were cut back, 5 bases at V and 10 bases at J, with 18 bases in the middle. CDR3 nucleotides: TGTGCCAGCAGCCCCGGGACTTTGAGCGTGGAGCAGTTCTTC. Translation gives CASSPGTLSVEQFF.

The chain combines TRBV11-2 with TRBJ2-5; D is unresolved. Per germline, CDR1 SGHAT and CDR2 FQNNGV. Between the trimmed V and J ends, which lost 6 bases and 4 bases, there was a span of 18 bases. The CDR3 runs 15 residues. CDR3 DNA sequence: TGTGCCAGCAGATCACTCTCCTTGCGGCCAGAGACCCAGTACTTC. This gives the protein CASRSLSLRPETQYF.

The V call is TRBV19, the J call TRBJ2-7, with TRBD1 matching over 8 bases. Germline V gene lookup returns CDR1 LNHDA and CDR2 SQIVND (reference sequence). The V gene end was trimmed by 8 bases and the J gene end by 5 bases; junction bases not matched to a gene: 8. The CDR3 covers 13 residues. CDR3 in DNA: TGTGCCAGTCAAGCTCAGGGGGCGGACGAGCAGTACTTC. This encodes CASQAQGADEQYF.

The CDR3 here is CASSLGGLPGTTPYEQYF. The CDR3 region has the DNA TGTGCCAGCAGCTTAGGGGGATTACCCGGGACTACCCCCTACGAGCAGTACTTC. The rearrangement links TRBV13 to TRBJ2-7; 7 bases are shared with TRBD2. With 0 bases clipped from V and 2 bases from J, the junction kept 13 bases outside the gene matches. The CDR3 is 18 amino acids. CDR1 and CDR2 (germline): PRHDT, FYEKMQ (reference sequence).

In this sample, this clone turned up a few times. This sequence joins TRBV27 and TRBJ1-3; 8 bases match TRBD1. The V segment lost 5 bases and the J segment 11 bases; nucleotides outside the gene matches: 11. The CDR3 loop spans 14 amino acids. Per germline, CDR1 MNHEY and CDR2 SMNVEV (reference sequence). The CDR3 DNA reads TGTGCCAGCAGTCTCCCCCGGACAGGGTGGTCCATATATTTT. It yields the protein CASSLPRTGWSIYF.

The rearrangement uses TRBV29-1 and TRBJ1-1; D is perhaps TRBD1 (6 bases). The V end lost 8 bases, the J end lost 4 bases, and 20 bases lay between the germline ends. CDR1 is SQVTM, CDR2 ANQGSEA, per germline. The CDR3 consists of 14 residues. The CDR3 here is CSIETGEKGTEAFF. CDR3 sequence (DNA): TGCAGCATAGAGACAGGTGAGAAAGGCACTGAAGCTTTCTTT.

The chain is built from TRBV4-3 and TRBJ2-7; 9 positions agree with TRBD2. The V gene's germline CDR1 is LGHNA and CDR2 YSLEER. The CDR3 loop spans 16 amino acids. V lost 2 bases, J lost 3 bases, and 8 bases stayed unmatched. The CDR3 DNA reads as TGCGCCAGCAGCCAATCCCCTAGCGGGATTAGCTACGAGCAGTACTTC. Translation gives CASSQSPSGISYEQYF.

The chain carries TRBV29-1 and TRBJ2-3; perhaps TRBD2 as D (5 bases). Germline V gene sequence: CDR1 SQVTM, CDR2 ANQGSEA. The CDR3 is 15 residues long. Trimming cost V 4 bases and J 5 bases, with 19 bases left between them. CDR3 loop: CSVVGPGGKLDTQYF. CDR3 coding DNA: TGCAGCGTTGTCGGGCCTGGAGGTAAATTAGATACGCAGTATTTT.